The 30 T cell receptor beta chains below come from one sample, sequenced in a study of identifying expanded T cells in peripheral blood. Measured with immunoSEQ multiplex PCR; TCRdb has only the in-frame clones, and not every one. The profile covers over 85,000 clones, with more than 70% appearing a single time and around an eighth taken by the ten largest. The specimen was blood. The receptors stem from a person between 18 and 75 years old in good health.

In DNA form, the CDR3 reads TGCGCCAGCAGCCCAGCATCCAGGGGGCGTACCGGGGAGCTGTTTTTT. Its translation is CASSPASRGRTGELFF. The chain links TRBV5-1 to TRBJ2-2; 8 nucleotides line up with TRBD1. Germline V gene data show CDR1 as SGHRS and CDR2 as YFSETQ. V was clipped by 4 bases and J by 5 bases; unmatched bases: 10. The length of the CDR3 is 16 residues.

The chain employs TRBV28 and TRBJ1-1, with 12 nucleotides matching TRBD1. Per the germline V gene, CDR1 is MDHEN and CDR2 is SYDVKM. The CDR3 sequence is 14 residues long. The V segment lost 8 bases and the J segment 5 bases; nucleotides outside the gene matches: 6. CDR3 DNA sequence: TGTGCCAGCGGGGACAGGGGGCGCGGGACTGAAGCTTTCTTT. Its protein product is CASGDRGRGTEAFF.

The chain carries TRBV28 and TRBJ2-5; 7 positions agree with TRBD2. V dropped 3 bases and J dropped 5; count of bases not matched to a gene: 3. Germline values: CDR1 MDHEN, CDR2 SYDVKM. This CDR3 has 13 amino acids. The CDR3: CASSLGGRETQYF. The CDR3 DNA reads as TGTGCCAGCAGTTTGGGGGGGAGGGAGACCCAGTACTTC.

The chain employs TRBV6-6 and TRBJ2-7; 10 nucleotides match TRBD1. The V and J ends lost 7 bases and 5 bases, in that order; junction bases with no gene match: 8. CDR1 and CDR2 (germline): MNHNY, SVGAGI (reference sequence). This CDR3 has 14 amino acids. The CDR3 DNA reads as TGTGCCAGCACGACAGGGGGCCATGTCCACGAGCAGTACTTC. Encoded protein: CASTTGGHVHEQYF.

The chain has TRBV10-1 and TRBJ2-7, with TRBD2 identical over 12 bases. The CDR3 consists of 17 residues. V gave up 0 bases and J gave up 0 bases; unmatched junction bases: 3. Germline V CDR1 and CDR2: WNHNN, SYGVQD (reference sequence). DNA of the CDR3: TGCGCCAGCAGTGAGTCAGGACTAGCGGGAAACTCCTACGAGCAGTACTTC. This encodes CASSESGLAGNSYEQYF.

The genes are TRBV29-1 and TRBJ2-4; the D gene is possibly TRBD2 (6 bases). The germline V gene has CDR1 SQVTM and CDR2 ANQGSEA. V dropped 4 bases and J dropped 3 bases, with 16 bases sitting between them. CDR3 length: 15 amino acids. CDR3: CSVGEAGRGKNIQYF. DNA of the CDR3: TGCAGCGTTGGGGAGGCGGGGAGAGGCAAAAACATTCAGTACTTC.

This clone was detected only a few times. This chain joins TRBV4-1 and TRBJ1-6; TRBD1 matches at 7 bases. This CDR3 region has 17 residues. CDR1 and CDR2 (germline): MGHRA, YSYEKL. V was pared by 1 base and J by 4 bases, with 7 bases of the junction left unmatched. In DNA form, the CDR3 reads TGCGCCAGCAGCCAAGGACAGGGCCCCAAGTATAATTCACCCCTCCACTTT. This codes for CASSQGQGPKYNSPLHF.

This CDR3 reads CASSLGEMQETQYF. DNA of the CDR3: TGCGCCAGCAGCTTGGGAGAGATGCAAGAGACCCAGTACTTC. The chain carries TRBV5-1 and TRBJ2-5, with no clear D. Deletions cut 0 bases from V and 2 bases from J, with 8 bases between. Germline values: CDR1 SGHRS, CDR2 YFSETQ. The length of the CDR3 is 14 residues.

The CDR3 here is CATSSSTPNTGELFF. DNA for the CDR3: TGTGCCACCAGTTCCTCAACACCTAACACCGGGGAGCTGTTTTTT. V gene TRBV15 combines with J gene TRBJ2-2; D not resolved. The CDR3 consists of 15 residues. CDR1 is LNHNV, CDR2 YYDKDF, per germline (reference sequence). V lost 6 bases to trimming and J lost 2 bases, with 13 bases between them.

CDR3 residues: CASSAQRHYGYTF. In DNA, the CDR3 is TGTGCCAGCAGTGCCCAGCGTCACTATGGCTACACCTTC. This chain uses TRBV25-1 with TRBJ1-2; D unresolved. Trimming stripped 4 bases from V and 3 bases from J, with 9 bases between. Germline V gene lookup returns CDR1 MGHDK and CDR2 SYGVNS. The CDR3 contains 13 residues.

This chain connects TRBV2 to TRBJ1-5; a possible D gene is TRBD1 (6 bases). The CDR3 is made up of 14 amino acids. Looked up from germline, CDR1 is SNHLY and CDR2 is FYNNEI. V gave up 1 base and J gave up 6 bases, with 10 bases separating them. For the CDR3, the DNA is TGTGCCAGCAGTGAAGTCCAGGGGAGTCAGCCCCAGCATTTT. Protein product: CASSEVQGSQPQHF.

The chain recombines TRBV6-5 with TRBJ1-5, with D possibly matching TRBD1 (5 bases). Germline CDR1 and CDR2: MNHEY and SVGAGI. The CDR3 length is 13 residues. V lost 4 bases, J lost 6 bases, and 10 bases lay in between. The chain's CDR3 is CASSWGQGQPQHF. DNA of the CDR3: TGTGCCAGCAGTTGGGGTCAGGGTCAGCCCCAGCATTTT.

This clone was found a few times. The chain joins TRBV27 to TRBJ1-5, with TRBD1 as a possible D gene (5 bases). V was pared by 11 bases and J by 6 bases, with 11 bases between. Germline assignment: CDR1 MNHEY and CDR2 SMNVEV (reference sequence). The CDR3 runs to 11 residues. The CDR3 region is CASPRGQPQHF. Here the CDR3 DNA reads TGTGCCTCGCCTAGGGGTCAGCCCCAGCATTTT.

This chain joins TRBV4-2 and TRBJ1-5; tentative D call: TRBD1 (6 bases). CDR3 size: 15 residues. Germline CDR1 is LGHNA and CDR2 is YNFKEQ. Trimming shortened V by 1 base and J by 6 bases, and 13 bases separated the two germline ends. This CDR3 is CASSQGPEGGQPQHF. The CDR3 coding sequence is TGTGCCAGCAGCCAAGGGCCGGAGGGGGGTCAGCCCCAGCATTTT.

The chain employs TRBV6-5 and TRBJ2-7; D unresolved. The length of the CDR3 is 13 residues. With 7 bases removed from V and 6 bases from J, the gap between germline ends came to 16 bases. Germline CDR1 is MNHEY and CDR2 is SVGAGI. CDR3 nucleotide sequence: TGTGCCAGCACCACGCTTCCTCGAACCGAGCAGTACTTC. This gives the protein CASTTLPRTEQYF.

The count of this clone is one. J is TRBJ2-7 and V is TRBV5-1; D is perhaps TRBD2 (5 bases). There are 13 residues in the CDR3. V dropped 0 bases and J dropped 7 bases, with 11 bases sitting between them. Looked up from germline, CDR1 is SGHRS and CDR2 is YFSETQ. CDR3 DNA sequence: TGCGCCAGCAGCTTGGTCCCGGGATTTGAGCAGTACTTC. Translation: CASSLVPGFEQYF.

This chain uses TRBV5-1 with TRBJ1-1; 9 bases fit TRBD1. Germline trimming cut 6 bases from V and 4 bases from J; bases unmatched to any gene: 4. This CDR3 contains 13 residues. Germline CDR1 is SGHRS and CDR2 is YFSETQ. CDR3 residues: CASTTGGGTEAFF. CDR3 nucleotide sequence: TGCGCCAGCACGACAGGGGGAGGCACTGAAGCTTTCTTT.

The chain couples TRBV7-3 to TRBJ2-1; 11 bases align to TRBD2. CDR1 is SGHTA, CDR2 FQGTGA, per germline. J lost 6 bases, V lost 1 base, and 5 bases had no gene match. This CDR3 is 16 amino acids long. The CDR3 reads CASSLKGLAGGNEQFF. CDR3 DNA sequence: TGTGCCAGCAGCTTAAAGGGGCTAGCGGGAGGCAATGAGCAGTTCTTC.

The chain carries TRBV19 and TRBJ2-7, with 7 nucleotides matching TRBD2. The CDR3 totals 12 residues. Germline lookup yields CDR1 LNHDA and CDR2 SQIVND (reference sequence). V trimming: 2 bases; J trimming: 5 bases; junction bases outside the gene matches: 0. CDR3 in amino acids: CASSIRGDEQYF. As DNA, the CDR3 is TGTGCCAGTAGTATACGGGGGGACGAGCAGTACTTC.

The V and J genes are TRBV6-5 and TRBJ2-7, with a tentative D call TRBD1 (6 bases). Between the trimmed V and J ends, which lost 6 bases and 11 bases, there was a span of 11 bases. Germline CDR1 and CDR2: MNHEY and SVGAGI. This CDR3 has 10 amino acids. CDR3 coding DNA: TGTGCCAGCAGACAGGGAGTCGAGTACTTC. Amino acids: CASRQGVEYF.

The chain has TRBV7-3 and TRBJ2-7; 7 positions match TRBD1. CDR3 length: 14 amino acids. The ends lost 5 bases at V and 5 bases at J; junction bases unmatched: 9. Germline V gives CDR1 SGHTA, CDR2 FQGTGA. The CDR3 DNA reads as TGTGCCAGCAGCAACAGGGGCGGTGATGACGAGCAGTACTTC. As protein: CASSNRGGDDEQYF.

The genes are TRBV28 and TRBJ2-3; D may be TRBD1 (5 bases). This CDR3 comprises 16 residues. CDR1 is MDHEN and CDR2 is SYDVKM in the germline V gene. Trimming took off 4 bases at V and 2 bases at J, with 16 bases between the two ends. The CDR3 protein is CASSYVQGSSTDTQYF. The DNA for the CDR3 is TGTGCCAGCAGTTATGTGCAGGGCTCTTCCACAGATACGCAGTATTTT.

V usage is TRBV30 and J usage is TRBJ1-1, with TRBD1 matching over 9 bases. Per the germline V gene, CDR1 is GTSNPN and CDR2 is SVGIG (reference sequence). The CDR3 loop spans 12 amino acids. Losses at the gene ends were 4 bases for V and 7 bases for J; bases not matched to a gene: 4. The CDR3 DNA reads as TGTGCCTGGAATAGACAGGGGGGTGAAGCTTTCTTT. It encodes CAWNRQGGEAFF.

The gene calls are TRBV15 and TRBJ1-1; no reliable D call. Germline lookup yields CDR1 LNHNV and CDR2 YYDKDF (reference sequence). The CDR3 sequence is 15 residues long. Between the trimmed V and J ends, which lost 0 bases and 0 bases, there was a span of 8 bases. The CDR3 reads CATSRDQTVNTEAFF. The CDR3, as DNA: TGTGCCACCAGCAGAGACCAAACAGTGAACACTGAAGCTTTCTTT.

Written as DNA, the CDR3 is TGTGCCAGCAGCTTGGAGGGGGATCAGGTATCCTACGAGCAGTACTTC. The encoded protein is CASSLEGDQVSYEQYF. The genes are TRBV5-6 and TRBJ2-7; a weak D match, TRBD1 (6 bases). The germline V gene has CDR1 SGHDT and CDR2 YYEEEE. The V end lost 0 bases, the J end lost 1 base, and 14 bases lay between the germline ends. CDR3 length: 16 residues.

The chain has TRBV5-6 and TRBJ2-3; 7 positions match TRBD1. Germline CDR1 reads SGHDT; CDR2 reads YYEEEE. J lost 2 bases, V lost 4 bases, and 7 bases had no gene match. The CDR3 is made up of 15 amino acids. Here the CDR3 reads CASSRKDRDTDTQYF. For the CDR3, the DNA is TGTGCCAGCAGCCGGAAAGACAGGGACACAGATACGCAGTATTTT. Complete variable domain (other parts from reference TRBV5-6 and TRBJ2-3): DAGVTQSPTHLIKTRGQQVTLRCSPKSGHDTVSWYQQALGQGPQFIFQYYEEEERQRGNFPDRFSGHQFPNYSSELNVNALLLGDSALYLCASSRKDRDTDTQYFGPGTRLTVL.

The chain has TRBV27 and TRBJ2-5, with D perhaps assigned TRBD1 or TRBD2 (5 bases each). The V end was cut by 8 bases, the J end by 2 bases, with 12 bases between. This CDR3 spans 13 amino acids. Germline CDR1 is MNHEY and CDR2 is SMNVEV (reference sequence). CDR3 in amino acids: CASRPGAQETQYF. CDR3 in DNA: TGTGCCAGCCGCCCCGGGGCTCAAGAGACCCAGTACTTC.

J is TRBJ2-1 and V is TRBV6-1; possibly TRBD1 for D (5 bases). Trimming took off 7 bases at V and 8 bases at J, with 6 bases between the two ends. The CDR3 contains 10 residues. The germline V gene encodes CDR1 MNHNS and CDR2 SASEGT. DNA for the CDR3: TGTGCCAGCAAAGGGGATGAGCAGTTCTTC. It specifies CASKGDEQFF.

This chain joins TRBV7-9 and TRBJ2-7; D gene ambiguous. V was cut by 4 bases and J by 6 bases, with 16 bases left in between. This CDR3 region has 14 residues. Germline values: CDR1 SEHNR, CDR2 FQNEAQ (reference sequence). The CDR3 DNA reads TGTGCCAGCAGCTCCCTTATGTTCTGGGGCGAGCAGTACTTC. Residues: CASSSLMFWGEQYF.

The chain has TRBV7-9 and TRBJ1-2; TRBD1 agrees at 7 bases. V lost 7 bases and J lost 0; bases outside the gene matches: 8. The germline CDR1 and CDR2 sequences are SEHNR and FQNEAQ (reference sequence). The CDR3 spans 15 residues. CDR3 sequence reads: CASIESGTANYGYTF. The CDR3 region has the DNA TGTGCCAGCATCGAATCCGGGACAGCTAACTATGGCTACACCTTC. Variable domain in full (rest from reference TRBV7-9 and TRBJ1-2): DTGVSQNPRHKITKRGQNVTFRCDPISEHNRLYWYRQTLGQGPEFLTYFQNEAQLEKSRLLSDRFSAERPKGSFSTLEIQRTEQGDSAMYLCASIESGTANYGYTFGSGTRLTVV.